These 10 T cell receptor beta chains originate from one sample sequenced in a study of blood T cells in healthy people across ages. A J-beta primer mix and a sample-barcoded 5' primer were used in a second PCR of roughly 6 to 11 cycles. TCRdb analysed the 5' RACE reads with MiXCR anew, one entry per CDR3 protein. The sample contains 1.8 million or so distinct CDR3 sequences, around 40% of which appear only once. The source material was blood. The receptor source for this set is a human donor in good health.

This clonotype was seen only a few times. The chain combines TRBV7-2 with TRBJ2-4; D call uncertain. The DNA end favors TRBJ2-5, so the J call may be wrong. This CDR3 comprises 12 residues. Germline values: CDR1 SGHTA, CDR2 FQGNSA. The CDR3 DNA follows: TGTGCCAGCAGCTACAAAAAGGAGACCCAGTACTTC. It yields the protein CASSYKKETQYF.

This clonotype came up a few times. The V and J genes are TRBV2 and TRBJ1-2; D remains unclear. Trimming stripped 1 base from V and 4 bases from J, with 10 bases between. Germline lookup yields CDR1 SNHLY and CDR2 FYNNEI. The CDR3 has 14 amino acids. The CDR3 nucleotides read TGTGCCAGCAGTGAAGAGGTTGGAGGCTATGGCTACACCTTC. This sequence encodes CASSEEVGGYGYTF.

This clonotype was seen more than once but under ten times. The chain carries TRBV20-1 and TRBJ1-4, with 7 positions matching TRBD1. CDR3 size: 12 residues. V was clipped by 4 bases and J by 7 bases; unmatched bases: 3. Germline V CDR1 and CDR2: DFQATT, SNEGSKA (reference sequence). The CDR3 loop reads CSATYRGEKLFF. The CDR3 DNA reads TGCAGTGCTACCTACAGGGGTGAAAAACTGTTTTTT.

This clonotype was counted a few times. CDR3: CASSPTTGRVADTQYF. CDR3 nucleotides: TGTGCCAGCAGCCCGACCACAGGGAGGGTCGCAGATACGCAGTATTTT. The rearrangement uses TRBV6-5 and TRBJ2-3, with D perhaps matching TRBD2 (7 bases). Trimming stripped 6 bases from V and 4 bases from J, with 20 bases between. This CDR3 spans 16 amino acids. CDR1 and CDR2 (germline): MNHEY, SVGAGI.

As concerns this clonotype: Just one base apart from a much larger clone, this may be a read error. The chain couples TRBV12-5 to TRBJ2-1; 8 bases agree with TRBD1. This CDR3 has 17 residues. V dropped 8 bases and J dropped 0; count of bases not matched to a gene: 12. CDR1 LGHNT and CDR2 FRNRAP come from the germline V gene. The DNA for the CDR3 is TGTGCTAGTACCAAAGACAGGGGACTGGGCTCCTACAATGAGCAGTTCTTC. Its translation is CASTKDRGLGSYNEQFF.

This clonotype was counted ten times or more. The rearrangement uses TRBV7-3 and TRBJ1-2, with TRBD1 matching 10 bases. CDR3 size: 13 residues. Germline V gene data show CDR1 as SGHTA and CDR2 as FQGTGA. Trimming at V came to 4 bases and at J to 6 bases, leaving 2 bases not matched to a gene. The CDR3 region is CASSWGQGNGYTF. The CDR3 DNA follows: TGTGCCAGCAGCTGGGGACAGGGGAATGGCTACACCTTC. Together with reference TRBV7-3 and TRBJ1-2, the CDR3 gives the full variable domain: GAGVSQTPSNKVTEKGKYVELRCDPISGHTALYWYRQSLGQGPEFLIYFQGTGAADDSGLPNDRFFAVRPEGSVSTLKIQRTERGDSAVYLCASSWGQGNGYTFGSGTRLTVV.

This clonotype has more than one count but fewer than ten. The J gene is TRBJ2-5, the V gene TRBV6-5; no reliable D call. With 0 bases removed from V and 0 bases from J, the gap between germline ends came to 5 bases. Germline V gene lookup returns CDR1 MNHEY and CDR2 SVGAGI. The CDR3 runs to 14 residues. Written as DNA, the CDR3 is TGTGCCAGCAGTTACTCTGGGTACCAAGAGACCCAGTACTTC. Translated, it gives CASSYSGYQETQYF.

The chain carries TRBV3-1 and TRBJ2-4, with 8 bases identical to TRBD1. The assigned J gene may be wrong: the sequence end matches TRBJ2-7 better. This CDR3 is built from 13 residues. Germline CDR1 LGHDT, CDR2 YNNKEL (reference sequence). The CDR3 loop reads CATGQGNSYEQYF. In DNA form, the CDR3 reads TGTGCCACTGGACAGGGAAACTCCTACGAGCAGTACTTC.

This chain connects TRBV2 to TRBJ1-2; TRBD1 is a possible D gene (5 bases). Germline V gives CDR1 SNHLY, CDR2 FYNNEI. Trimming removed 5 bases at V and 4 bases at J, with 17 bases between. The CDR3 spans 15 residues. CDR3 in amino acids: CASSRLTAGFYGYTF. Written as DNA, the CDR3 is TGTGCCAGCAGTAGACTGACAGCCGGCTTCTATGGCTACACCTTC.

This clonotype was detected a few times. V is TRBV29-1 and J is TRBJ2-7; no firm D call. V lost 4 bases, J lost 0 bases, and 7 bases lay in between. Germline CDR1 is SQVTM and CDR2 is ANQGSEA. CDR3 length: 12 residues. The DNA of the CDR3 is TGCAGCGTTGCCGAGAACTCCTACGAGCAGTACTTC. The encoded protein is CSVAENSYEQYF.